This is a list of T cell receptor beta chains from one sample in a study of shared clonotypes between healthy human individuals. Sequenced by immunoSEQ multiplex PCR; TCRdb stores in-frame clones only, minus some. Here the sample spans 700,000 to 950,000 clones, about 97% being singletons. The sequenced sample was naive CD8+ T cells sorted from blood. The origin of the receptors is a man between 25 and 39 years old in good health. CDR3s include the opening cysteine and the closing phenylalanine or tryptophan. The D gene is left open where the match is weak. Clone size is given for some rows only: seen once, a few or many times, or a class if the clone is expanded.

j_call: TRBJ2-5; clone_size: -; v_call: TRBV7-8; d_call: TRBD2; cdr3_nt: TGTGCCAGCAGCCGGGCCGGACTAGCGGTAGGGGAGACCCAGTACTTC; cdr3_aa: CASSRAGLAVGETQYF
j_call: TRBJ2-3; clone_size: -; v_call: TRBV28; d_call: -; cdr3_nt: TGTGCCAGCAGTTTGGCTATTGTCCCAGATACGCAGTATTTT; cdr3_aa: CASSLAIVPDTQYF
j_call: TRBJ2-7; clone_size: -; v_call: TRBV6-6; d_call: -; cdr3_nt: TGTGCCAGCAGGACCACCCAGGACGAGCAGTACTTC; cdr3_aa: CASRTTQDEQYF
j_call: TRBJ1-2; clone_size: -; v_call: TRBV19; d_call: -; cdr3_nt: TGTGCCAGTAGTATAGGGCCCGCAGGGCTCGAAGGCTACACCTTC; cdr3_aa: CASSIGPAGLEGYTF
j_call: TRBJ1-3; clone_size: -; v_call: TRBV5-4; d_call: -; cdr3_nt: TGTGCCAGCAGCTACTATTTAGGAAACACCATATATTTT; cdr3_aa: CASSYYLGNTIYF
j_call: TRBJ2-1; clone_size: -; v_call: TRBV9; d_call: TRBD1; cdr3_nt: TGTGCCAGCAGTGGGACAGGGTGGAATGAGCAGTTCTTC; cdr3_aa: CASSGTGWNEQFF
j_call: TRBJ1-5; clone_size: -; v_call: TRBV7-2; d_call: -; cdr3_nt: TGTGCCAGCAGGAAAGGGTTGGAGCCCCAGCATTTT; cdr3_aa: CASRKGLEPQHF
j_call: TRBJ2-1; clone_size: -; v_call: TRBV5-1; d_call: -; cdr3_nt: TGCGCCAGCACTTCGGGTAGCAATGAGCAGTTCTTC; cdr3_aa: CASTSGSNEQFF
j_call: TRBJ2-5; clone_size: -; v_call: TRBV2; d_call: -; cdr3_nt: TGTGCCAGCAGTGAATTTTCGCAGGGTCAAGAGACCCAGTACTTC; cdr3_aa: CASSEFSQGQETQYF
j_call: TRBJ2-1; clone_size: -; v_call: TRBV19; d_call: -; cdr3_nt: TGTGCCAGTAGTATAGCCGCACCTGAGAAGATATACAATGAGCAGTTCTTC; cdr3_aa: CASSIAAPEKIYNEQFF
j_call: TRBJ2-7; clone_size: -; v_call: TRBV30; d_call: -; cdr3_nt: TGTGCCTGGAGTGGGACCTACGAGCAGTACTTC; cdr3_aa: CAWSGTYEQYF
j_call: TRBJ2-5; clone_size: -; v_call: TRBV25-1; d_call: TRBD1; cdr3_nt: TGTGCCAGCAGTGAGATCGGACAGGGGGAGACCCAGTACTTC; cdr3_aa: CASSEIGQGETQYF
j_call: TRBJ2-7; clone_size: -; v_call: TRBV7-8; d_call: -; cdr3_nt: TGTGCCAGCAGACCACTAGATTCCAAGCAGTACTTC; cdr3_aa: CASRPLDSKQYF
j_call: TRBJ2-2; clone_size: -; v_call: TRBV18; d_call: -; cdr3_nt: TGTGCCAGCTCACCACCTCTCACCGGGGAGCTGTTTTTT; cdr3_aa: CASSPPLTGELFF
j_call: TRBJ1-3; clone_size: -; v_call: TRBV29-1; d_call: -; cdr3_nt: TGCAGCGTTGAATCTCATCTCGGGCGCGGAAACACCATATATTTT; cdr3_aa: CSVESHLGRGNTIYF
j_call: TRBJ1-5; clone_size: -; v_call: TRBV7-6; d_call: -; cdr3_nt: TGTGCCAGCAGCTTAGGCGCGGGGTCGGGCGATCAGCCCCAGCATTTT; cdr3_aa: CASSLGAGSGDQPQHF
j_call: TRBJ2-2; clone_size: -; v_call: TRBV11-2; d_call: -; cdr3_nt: TGTGCCAGCGTGTCCCTCCTTAACACCGGGGAGCTGTTTTTT; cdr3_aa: CASVSLLNTGELFF
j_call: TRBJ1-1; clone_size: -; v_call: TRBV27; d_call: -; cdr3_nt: TGTGCCAGCAGTTCCCCGACAGGGAACACTGAAGCTTTCTTT; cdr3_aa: CASSSPTGNTEAFF
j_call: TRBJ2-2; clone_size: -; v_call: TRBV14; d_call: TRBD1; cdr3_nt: TGTGCCAGCAGGTCCGGGACAGGGATTATGACCGGGGAGCTGTTTTTT; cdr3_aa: CASRSGTGIMTGELFF
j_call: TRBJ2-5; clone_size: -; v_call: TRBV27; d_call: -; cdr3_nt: TGTGCCAGCAGTTTGCGCGACAGGAGCCAAGAGACCCAGTACTTC; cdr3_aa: CASSLRDRSQETQYF
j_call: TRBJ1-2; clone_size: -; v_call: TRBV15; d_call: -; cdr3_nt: TGTGCCACCAGCACAGGGGAGGGCAACTATGGCTACACCTTC; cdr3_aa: CATSTGEGNYGYTF
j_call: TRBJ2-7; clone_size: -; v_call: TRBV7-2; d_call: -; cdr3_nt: TGTGCCAGCAGCTCGAGGAATGATCCCCCCTACTACGAGCAGTACTTC; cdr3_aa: CASSSRNDPPYYEQYF
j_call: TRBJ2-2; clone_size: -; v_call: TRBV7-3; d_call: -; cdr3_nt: TGTGCCAGCAGCTTAGAGTCCACCGGGGAGCTGTTTTTT; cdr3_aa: CASSLESTGELFF
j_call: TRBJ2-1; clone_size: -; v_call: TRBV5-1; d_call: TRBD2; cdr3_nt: TGCGCCAGCAGCCCTCCCTCAGCGGGAGGGCCGAATGAGCAGTTCTTC; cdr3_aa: CASSPPSAGGPNEQFF
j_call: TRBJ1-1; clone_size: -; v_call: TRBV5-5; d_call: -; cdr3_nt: TGTGCCAGCAGCTTGGGTATCAGTGAAGCTTTCTTT; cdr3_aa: CASSLGISEAFF
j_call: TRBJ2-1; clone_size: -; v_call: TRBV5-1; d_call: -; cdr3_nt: TGCGCCAGCAGCTTGGCGGGCCAGGGCGATAGCTCCTACAATGAGCAGTTCTTC; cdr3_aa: CASSLAGQGDSSYNEQFF
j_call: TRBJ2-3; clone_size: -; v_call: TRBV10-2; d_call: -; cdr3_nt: TGCGCCAGCATGTTGGGTGCGTCCGGGACAGATACGCAGTATTTT; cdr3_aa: CASMLGASGTDTQYF
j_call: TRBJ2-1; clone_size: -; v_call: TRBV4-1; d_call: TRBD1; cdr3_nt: TGCGCCAGCAGCCAGACGGACAGGGTCAATGAGCAGTTCTTC; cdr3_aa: CASSQTDRVNEQFF
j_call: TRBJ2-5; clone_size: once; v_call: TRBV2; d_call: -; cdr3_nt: TGTGCCAGCAGTGACGGCTTCAGAGGTGCCCTGGGGATATCGTGGACCCAGTACTTC; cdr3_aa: CASSDGFRGALGISWTQYF
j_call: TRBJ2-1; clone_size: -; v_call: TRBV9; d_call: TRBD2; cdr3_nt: TGTGCCAGCGGAATAATGGGGACTAGCGGACCGTACAATGAGCAGTTCTTC; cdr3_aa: CASGIMGTSGPYNEQFF
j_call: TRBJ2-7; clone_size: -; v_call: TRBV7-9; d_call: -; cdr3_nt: TGTGCCAGCAGCCCAAGCGAGCCCCCTGAGCAGTACTTC; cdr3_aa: CASSPSEPPEQYF
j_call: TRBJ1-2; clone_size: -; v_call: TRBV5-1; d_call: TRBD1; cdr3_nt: TGCGCCAGCAGCTGGGCCCAAAACCGACAGGGTTTGGACTATGGCTACACCTTC; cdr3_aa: CASSWAQNRQGLDYGYTF
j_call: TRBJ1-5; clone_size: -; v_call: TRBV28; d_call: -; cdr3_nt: TGTGCCAGCAGACCCCTTTTGAGAGACAATCAGCCCCAGCATTTT; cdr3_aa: CASRPLLRDNQPQHF
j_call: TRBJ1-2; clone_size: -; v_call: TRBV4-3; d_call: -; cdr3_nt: TGCGCCAGCAGCCAAGATCGAACCAATAACTATGGCTACACCTTC; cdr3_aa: CASSQDRTNNYGYTF
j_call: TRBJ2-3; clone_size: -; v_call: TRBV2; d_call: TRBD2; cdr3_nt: TGTGCCAGCATGGGGGCGGGAGGGGAAGATACGCAGTATTTT; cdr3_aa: CASMGAGGEDTQYF
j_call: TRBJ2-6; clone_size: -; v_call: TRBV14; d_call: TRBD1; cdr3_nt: TGTGCCAGCAGCCAGGGACAGGTCTCTGGGGCCAACGTCCTGACTTTC; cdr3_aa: CASSQGQVSGANVLTF
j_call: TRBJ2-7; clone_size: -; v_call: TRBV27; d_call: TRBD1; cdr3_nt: TGTGCCAGCAGTTTATTGCGGACAGGGGGTCCTTACGAGCAGTACTTC; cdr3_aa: CASSLLRTGGPYEQYF
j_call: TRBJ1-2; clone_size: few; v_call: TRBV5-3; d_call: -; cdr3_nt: TGTGCCAGGAGTTTAAGCGGGGACCTCTATGGCTACACCTTC; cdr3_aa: CARSLSGDLYGYTF
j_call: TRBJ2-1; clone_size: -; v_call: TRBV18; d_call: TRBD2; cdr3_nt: TGTGCCAGCTCACCAGTTCCTTTCCCCAGCGGGAGCGATGAGCAGTTCTTC; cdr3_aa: CASSPVPFPSGSDEQFF
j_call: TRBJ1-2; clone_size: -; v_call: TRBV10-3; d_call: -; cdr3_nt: TGTGCCATCAGTGAACGGGCCAGGGATGGCTACACCTTC; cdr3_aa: CAISERARDGYTF
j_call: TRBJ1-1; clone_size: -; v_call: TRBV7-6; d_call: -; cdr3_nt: TGTGCCAGCAGCTTAGCGTTTACAAGGGAAGCTTTCTTT; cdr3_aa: CASSLAFTREAFF
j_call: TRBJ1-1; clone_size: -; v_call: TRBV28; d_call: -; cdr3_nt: TGTGCCAGCAGTCCTCAAGGGGCTGCAGCTTTCTTT; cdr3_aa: CASSPQGAAAFF